A single sample gave rise to the 16 T cell receptor beta chains below, sequenced in a study of blood T cell repertoires in COVID-19. The method was immunoSEQ multiplex PCR; TCRdb's version includes in-frame clones alone and lacks a portion of them. The data show 300,000 to 450,000 clones, about 85% seen once. Sequencing used peripheral blood. These receptors came from a woman aged 18-29 years with acute or convalescent COVID-19.

As for this clone: At the DNA level, this CDR3 is encoded by other sequences in the same sample as well. V is TRBV6-1 and J is TRBJ1-6, with a possible D match to TRBD1 (5 bases). Germline V gene data show CDR1 as MNHNS and CDR2 as SASEGT. The V end was cut by 5 bases, the J end by 10 bases, with 12 bases between. The CDR3 has 13 residues. The CDR3 protein is CASSPTGISPLHF. The CDR3 region has the DNA TGTGCCAGCAGTCCAACAGGAATATCACCCCTCCACTTT.

The V and J genes are TRBV9 and TRBJ2-3; TRBD2 agrees at 7 bases. Germline CDR1 SGDLS, CDR2 YYNGEE. The V segment lost 0 bases and the J segment 6 bases; nucleotides outside the gene matches: 7. CDR3 length: 15 amino acids. CDR3 sequence reads: CASSVVGTNMDTQYF. CDR3 bases: TGTGCCAGCAGCGTAGTAGGGACTAATATGGATACGCAGTATTTT.

V usage is TRBV6-5 and J usage is TRBJ1-5, with D perhaps matching TRBD1 (5 bases). Germline V lookup: CDR1 MNHEY, CDR2 SVGAGI. This CDR3 has 15 amino acids. Deletions cut 4 bases from V and 4 bases from J, with 14 bases between. The CDR3 nucleotides read TGTGCCAGCAGTTCTTGGCCAGGGAGGAATCAGCCCCAGCATTTT. This translates into CASSSWPGRNQPQHF.

J is TRBJ1-5 and V is TRBV2, with 7 bases matching TRBD1. CDR1 and CDR2 (germline): SNHLY, FYNNEI. CDR3 length: 14 amino acids. Trimming cost V 3 bases and J 4 bases; bases outside gene matches: 3. For the CDR3, the DNA is TGTGCCAGCAGTGAGGGCAGGGGGAATCAGCCCCAGCATTTT. It encodes CASSEGRGNQPQHF.

The rearrangement links TRBV24-1 to TRBJ1-5; 7 positions agree with TRBD1. V lost 4 bases to trimming and J lost 3 bases; unmatched junction nucleotides: 8. This CDR3 has 16 amino acids. Germline CDR1 and CDR2: KGHDR and SFDVKD. As DNA, the CDR3 is TGTGCCACCAGTGAACGAGGGACAGCGTACAATCAGCCCCAGCATTTT. Translating it yields CATSERGTAYNQPQHF.

In nucleotides, the CDR3 is TGTGCCAGCAGTTACTCGACAGGGGACCCTCAGCCCCAGCATTTT. This translates into CASSYSTGDPQPQHF. The chain carries TRBV6-5 and TRBJ1-5, with 8 bases identical to TRBD1. Trimming removed 0 bases from V and 6 bases from J; junction bases left unmatched: 4. The V gene's germline CDR1 is MNHEY and CDR2 SVGAGI. This CDR3 has 15 residues.

This sequence joins TRBV4-2 and TRBJ2-5; 9 bases are a match to TRBD1. The J call is in doubt because the DNA end fits TRBJ2-7 better. CDR3 length equals 15 residues. Looked up from germline, CDR1 is LGHNA and CDR2 is YNFKEQ. CDR3: CASSQEGTGYHEQYF. The CDR3 DNA follows: TGTGCCAGCAGCCAAGAGGGGACAGGGTATCACGAGCAGTACTTC.

The chain combines TRBV6-5 with TRBJ1-1; D is perhaps TRBD1 (5 bases). V was trimmed by 2 bases and J by 1 base, leaving 11 bases between them. Germline CDR1 reads MNHEY; CDR2 reads SVGAGI. This CDR3 comprises 15 residues. Here the CDR3 DNA reads TGTGCCAGCAGTTACATAGGGGCGCCGAACACTGAAGCTTTCTTT. It codes for CASSYIGAPNTEAFF.

V usage is TRBV7-9 and J usage is TRBJ2-3, with TRBD2 identical over 9 bases. The CDR3 extends over 17 amino acids. V shed 7 bases and J 2 bases; nucleotides not matched to a gene: 13. CDR1 and CDR2 from the germline V gene are SEHNR and FQNEAQ (reference sequence). The CDR3 DNA reads as TGTGCCAGCACATCACTGGCGGGGGGGTACGACACAGATACGCAGTATTTT. It is translated as CASTSLAGGYDTDTQYF.

The chain uses TRBV5-5 and TRBJ2-7; D gene ambiguous. V was cut by 5 bases and J by 1 base, with 10 bases left in between. Germline assignment: CDR1 SGHKS and CDR2 YYEKEE (reference sequence). CDR3 length: 13 residues. CDR3 loop: CASSQSRSYEQYF. In DNA form, the CDR3 reads TGTGCCAGCAGTCAGTCCCGTTCCTACGAGCAGTACTTC.

The gene calls are TRBV5-1 and TRBJ2-7; 16 bases align to TRBD2. CDR1 is SGHRS and CDR2 is YFSETQ in the germline V gene. V gave up 4 bases and J gave up 6 bases; unmatched junction bases: 7. There are 16 residues in the CDR3. The CDR3 reads CASSPGTSGGASEQYF. The CDR3 DNA reads as TGCGCCAGCAGCCCCGGGACTAGCGGGGGGGCGTCCGAGCAGTACTTC.

The chain has TRBV5-1 and TRBJ2-3, with D possibly matching TRBD1 (7 bases). V lost 4 bases, J lost 5 bases, and 14 bases lay in between. Looked up from germline, CDR1 is SGHRS and CDR2 is YFSETQ. This CDR3 comprises 14 residues. The DNA for the CDR3 is TGCGCCAGCAGCCAGGGGGGTTCGAGAGATACGCAGTATTTT. This translates into CASSQGGSRDTQYF.

This sequence joins TRBV2 and TRBJ1-6; the match to TRBD1 covers 9 bases. The CDR3 runs 14 residues. V lost 6 bases to trimming and J lost 9 bases; unmatched junction nucleotides: 6. The V gene's germline CDR1 is SNHLY and CDR2 FYNNEI. The CDR3 here is CASSGQGSGSPLHF. DNA for the CDR3: TGTGCCAGCAGCGGACAGGGGTCGGGTTCACCCCTCCACTTT.

V and J are TRBV2 and TRBJ1-5, with a possible D match to TRBD1 (5 bases). The CDR3 has 16 amino acids. Trimming took 5 bases from V and 0 from J, leaving 14 bases between them. Germline loops: CDR1 SNHLY, CDR2 FYNNEI. CDR3 nucleotide sequence: TGTGCCAGCAGTCCAAACCCAGGGATTAGCAATCAGCCCCAGCATTTT. Amino acids: CASSPNPGISNQPQHF.

CDR3 in amino acids: CASSSRTGEESPLHF. DNA of the CDR3: TGTGCCAGCAGCTCCCGGACAGGGGAAGAGTCACCCCTCCACTTT. V is TRBV7-9 and J is TRBJ1-6; TRBD1 agrees at 9 bases. Germline V lookup: CDR1 SEHNR, CDR2 FQNEAQ (reference sequence). The V segment lost 4 bases and the J segment 10 bases; nucleotides outside the gene matches: 8. The CDR3 contains 15 residues.

This clone was observed a handful of times. This chain connects TRBV11-3 to TRBJ2-1, with TRBD1 identical over 7 bases. Germline lookup yields CDR1 SGHNT and CDR2 YENEEA. Trimming at V came to 5 bases and at J to 0 bases, leaving 4 bases not matched to a gene. This CDR3 is built from 15 residues. The CDR3 DNA reads TGTGCCAGCAGCCGAGGGACAGTCTCCTACAATGAGCAGTTCTTC. This sequence encodes CASSRGTVSYNEQFF.